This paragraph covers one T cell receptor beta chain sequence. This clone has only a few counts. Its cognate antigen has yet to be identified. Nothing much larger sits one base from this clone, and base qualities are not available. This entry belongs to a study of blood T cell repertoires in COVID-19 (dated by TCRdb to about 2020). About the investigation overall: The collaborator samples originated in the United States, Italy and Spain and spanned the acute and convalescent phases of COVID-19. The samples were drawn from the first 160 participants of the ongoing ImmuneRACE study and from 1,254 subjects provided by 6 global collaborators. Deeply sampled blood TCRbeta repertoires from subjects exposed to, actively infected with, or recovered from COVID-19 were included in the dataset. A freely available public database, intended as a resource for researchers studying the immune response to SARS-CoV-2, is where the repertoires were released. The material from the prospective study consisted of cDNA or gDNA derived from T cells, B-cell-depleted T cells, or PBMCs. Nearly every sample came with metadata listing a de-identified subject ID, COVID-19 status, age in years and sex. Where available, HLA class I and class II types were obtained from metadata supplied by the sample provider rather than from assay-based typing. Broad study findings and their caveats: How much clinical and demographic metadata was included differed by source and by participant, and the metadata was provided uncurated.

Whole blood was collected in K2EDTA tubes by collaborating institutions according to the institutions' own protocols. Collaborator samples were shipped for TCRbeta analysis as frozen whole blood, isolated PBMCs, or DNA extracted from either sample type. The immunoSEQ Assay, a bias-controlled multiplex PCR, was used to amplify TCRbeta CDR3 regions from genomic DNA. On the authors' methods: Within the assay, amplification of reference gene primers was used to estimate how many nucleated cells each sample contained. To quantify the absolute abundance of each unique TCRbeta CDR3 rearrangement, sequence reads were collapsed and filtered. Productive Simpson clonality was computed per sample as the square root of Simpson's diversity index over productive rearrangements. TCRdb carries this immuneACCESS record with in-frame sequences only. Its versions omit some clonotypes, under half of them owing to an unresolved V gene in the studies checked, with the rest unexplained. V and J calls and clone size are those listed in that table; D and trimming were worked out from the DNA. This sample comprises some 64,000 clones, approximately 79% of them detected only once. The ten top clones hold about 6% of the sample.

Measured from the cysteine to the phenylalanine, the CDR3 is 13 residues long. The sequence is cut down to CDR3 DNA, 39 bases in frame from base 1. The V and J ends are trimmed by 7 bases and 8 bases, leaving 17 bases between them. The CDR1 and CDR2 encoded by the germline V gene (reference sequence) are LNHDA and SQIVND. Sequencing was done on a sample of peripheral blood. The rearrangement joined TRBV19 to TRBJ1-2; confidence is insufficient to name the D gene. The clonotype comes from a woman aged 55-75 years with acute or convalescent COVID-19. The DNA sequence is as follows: TGTGCCAGTACCGAACACTCGGCGGGGGGCTACACCTTC. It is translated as CASTEHSAGGYTF.